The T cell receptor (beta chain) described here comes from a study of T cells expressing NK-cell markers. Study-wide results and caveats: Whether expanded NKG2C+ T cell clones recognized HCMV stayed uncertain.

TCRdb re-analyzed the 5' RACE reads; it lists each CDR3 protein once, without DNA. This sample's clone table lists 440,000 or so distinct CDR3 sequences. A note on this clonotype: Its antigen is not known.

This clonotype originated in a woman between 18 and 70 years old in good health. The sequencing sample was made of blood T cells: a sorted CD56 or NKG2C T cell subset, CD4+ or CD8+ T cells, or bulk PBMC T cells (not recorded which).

The CDR3 loop reads CSALLAGVGNEQFF. The chain combines TRBV20-1 with TRBJ2-1; checking the TCRdb D call of TRBD2 is not possible without DNA. The germline V gene encodes CDR1 DFQATT and CDR2 SNEGSKA (reference sequence). The CDR3 is 14 amino acids.